This TCR beta chain was profiled in a study of CD8+CD57+ T cells in acquired aplastic anemia. As for the study in general: Isolated CD4+ and CD8+ cells, once sorted, yielded DNA averaging around 3 ug. For CD4+ cells, healthy donors had an average of approximately 11 million reads. Findings and limits, study-wide: For CD8+ Simpson's diversity, patients and controls showed no significant difference. Sharing between patients and controls was observed for twenty-nine CD8+ CDR3 sequences.

With regard to this clonotype: The target antigen is unknown. The junction differs from germline at one of its ends, possibly a read error.

Germline CDR1 is SNHLY and CDR2 is FYNNEI. This CDR3 is built from 12 residues. Profiling that covered TCR beta VDJ and CDR3 relied on genomic DNA as its template. TCRdb fed the reads into MiXCR, producing one record per CDR3 protein. Of 150,000 to 200,000 distinct CDR3 sequences in the sample, 35% to 55% were seen once. The specimen was sorted CD4+, CD8+, or CD8+CD57+ T cells (not recorded which) from PBMCs. The J gene is TRBJ1-2, the V gene TRBV2, with 9 bases identical to TRBD1. The clonotype comes from a human donor in good health. CDR3 sequence reads: CRDREVNYGYTF. The CDR3 DNA reads TGCCGGGACAGGGAGGTTAACTATGGCTACACCTTC.